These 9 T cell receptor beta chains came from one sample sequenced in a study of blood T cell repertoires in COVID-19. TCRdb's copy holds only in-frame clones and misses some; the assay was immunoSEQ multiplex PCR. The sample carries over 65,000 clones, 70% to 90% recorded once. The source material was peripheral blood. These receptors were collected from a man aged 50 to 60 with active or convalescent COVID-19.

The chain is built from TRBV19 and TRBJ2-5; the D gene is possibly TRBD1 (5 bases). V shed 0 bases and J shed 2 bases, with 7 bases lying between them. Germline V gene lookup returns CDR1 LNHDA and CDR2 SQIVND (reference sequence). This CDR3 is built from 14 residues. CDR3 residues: CASSIDQGQETQYF. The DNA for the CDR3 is TGTGCCAGTAGTATAGATCAGGGACAAGAGACCCAGTACTTC.

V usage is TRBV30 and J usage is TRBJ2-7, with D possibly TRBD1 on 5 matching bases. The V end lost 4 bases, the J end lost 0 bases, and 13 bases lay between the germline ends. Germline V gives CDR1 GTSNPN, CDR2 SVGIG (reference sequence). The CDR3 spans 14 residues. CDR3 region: CAWKSREYSYEQYF. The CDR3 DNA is TGTGCCTGGAAATCCAGGGAATACTCCTACGAGCAGTACTTC. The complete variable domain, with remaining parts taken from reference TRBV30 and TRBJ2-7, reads SQTIHQWPATLVQPVGSPLSLECTVEGTSNPNLYWYRQAAGRGLQLLFYSVGIGQISSEVPQNLSASRPQDRQFILSSKKLLLSDSGFYLCAWKSREYSYEQYFGPGTRLTVT.

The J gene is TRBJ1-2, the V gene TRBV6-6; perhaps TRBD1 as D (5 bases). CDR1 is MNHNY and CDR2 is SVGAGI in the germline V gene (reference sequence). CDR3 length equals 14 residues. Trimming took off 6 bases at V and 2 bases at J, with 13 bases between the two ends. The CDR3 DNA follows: TGTGCCAGCAGCCAAGATGGGGGGAACTATGGCTACACCTTC. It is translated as CASSQDGGNYGYTF.

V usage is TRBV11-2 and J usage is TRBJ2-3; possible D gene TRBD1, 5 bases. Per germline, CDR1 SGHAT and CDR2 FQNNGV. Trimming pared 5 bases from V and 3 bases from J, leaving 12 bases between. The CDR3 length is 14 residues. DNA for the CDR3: TGTGCCAGCAGCCCTTCCGGACAAACAGATACGCAGTATTTT. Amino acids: CASSPSGQTDTQYF. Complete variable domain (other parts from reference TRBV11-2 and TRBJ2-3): EAGVAQSPRYKIIEKRQSVAFWCNPISGHATLYWYQQILGQGPKLLIQFQNNGVVDDSQLPKDRFSAERLKGVDSTLKIQPAKLEDSAVYLCASSPSGQTDTQYFGPGTRLTVL.

CDR3 protein: CATSGADGTEGNEQFF. CDR3 sequence (DNA): TGTGCCACCAGTGGTGCGGACGGGACAGAGGGCAATGAGCAGTTCTTC. The chain has TRBV24-1 and TRBJ2-1, with 7 bases that match TRBD1. The ends lost 5 bases at V and 6 bases at J; junction bases unmatched: 12. Per the germline V gene, CDR1 is KGHDR and CDR2 is SFDVKD. The CDR3 is made up of 16 amino acids.

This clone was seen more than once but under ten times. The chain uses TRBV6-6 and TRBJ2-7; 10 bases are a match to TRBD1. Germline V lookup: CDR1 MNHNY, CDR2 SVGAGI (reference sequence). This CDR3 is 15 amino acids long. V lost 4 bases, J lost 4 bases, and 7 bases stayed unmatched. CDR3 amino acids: CASSFRDRGIYEQYF. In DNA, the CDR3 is TGTGCCAGCAGTTTCCGGGACAGGGGAATATACGAGCAGTACTTC.

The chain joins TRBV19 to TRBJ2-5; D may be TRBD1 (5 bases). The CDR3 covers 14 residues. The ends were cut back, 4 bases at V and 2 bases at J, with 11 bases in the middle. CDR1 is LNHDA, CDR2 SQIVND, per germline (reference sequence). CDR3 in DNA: TGTGCCAGTAGTAGCCAGGGAAATCAAGAGACCCAGTACTTC. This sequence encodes CASSSQGNQETQYF.

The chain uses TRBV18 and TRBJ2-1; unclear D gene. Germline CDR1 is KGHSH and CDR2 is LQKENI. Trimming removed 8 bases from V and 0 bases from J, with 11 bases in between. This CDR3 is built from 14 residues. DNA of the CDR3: TGTGCCAGCGCGCCCGGCGGCTCCTACAATGAGCAGTTCTTC. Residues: CASAPGGSYNEQFF.

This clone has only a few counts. The CDR3 DNA sequence: TGTGCCACCAGCGGTCGGTTGCCAACTAATGAAAAACTGTTTTTT. Translating it yields CATSGRLPTNEKLFF. V is TRBV15 and J is TRBJ1-4; D is undetermined. The germline V gene encodes CDR1 LNHNV and CDR2 YYDKDF (reference sequence). V was shortened by 5 bases and J by 0 bases, with 10 bases between the two germline ends. There are 15 residues in the CDR3.